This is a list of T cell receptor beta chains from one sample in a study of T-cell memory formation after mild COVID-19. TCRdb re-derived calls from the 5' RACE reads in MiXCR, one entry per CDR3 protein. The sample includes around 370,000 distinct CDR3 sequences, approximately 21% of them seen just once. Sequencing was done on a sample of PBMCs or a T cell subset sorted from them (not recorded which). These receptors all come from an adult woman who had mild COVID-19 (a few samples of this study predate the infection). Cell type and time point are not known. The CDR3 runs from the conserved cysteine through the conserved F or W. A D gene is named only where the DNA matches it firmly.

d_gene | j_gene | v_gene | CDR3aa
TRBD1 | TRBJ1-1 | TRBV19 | CASRRDRLNTEAFF
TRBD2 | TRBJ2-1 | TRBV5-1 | CASSFGRGDPYLEQFF
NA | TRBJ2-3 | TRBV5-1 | CASSLVCMAGTDTQYF
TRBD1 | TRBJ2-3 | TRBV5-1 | CASSPTLRRPDRVPMNTQYF
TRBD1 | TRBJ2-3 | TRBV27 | CASSLAGQGTPYTQYF
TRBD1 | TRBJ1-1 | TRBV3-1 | CASSQGRSGGAFF
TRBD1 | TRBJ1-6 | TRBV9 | CASSPRGAIGNSPLHF
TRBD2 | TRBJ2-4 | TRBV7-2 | CASSLTPWTSGINNIQYF
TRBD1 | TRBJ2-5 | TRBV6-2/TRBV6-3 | CASSPDRVQETQYF
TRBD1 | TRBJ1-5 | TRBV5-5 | CASSLAPGGNNQPQHF
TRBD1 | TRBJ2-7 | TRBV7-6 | CASSYDGQGSYEQYF
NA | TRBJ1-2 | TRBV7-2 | CASSKTQKAGYGYTF
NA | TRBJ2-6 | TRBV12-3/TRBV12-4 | CASTLTESGANVLTF
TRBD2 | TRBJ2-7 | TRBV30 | CAWSGSSRSGSGSYEQYF
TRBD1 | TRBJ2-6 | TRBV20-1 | CSARAKGAGANVLTF
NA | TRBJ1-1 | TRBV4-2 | CASSQDSWGMAFF
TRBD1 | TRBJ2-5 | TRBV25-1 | CASEHRGRGYMDQETQYF
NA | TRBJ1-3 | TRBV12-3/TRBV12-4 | CASSLQDSSGNTIYF
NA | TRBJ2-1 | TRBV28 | CASSSSNEQFF
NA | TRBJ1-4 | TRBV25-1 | CASRINEKLFF
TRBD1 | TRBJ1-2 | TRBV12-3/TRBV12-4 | CASSYGQGYYGYTF
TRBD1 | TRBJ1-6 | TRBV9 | CASSVGGTGERSPLHF
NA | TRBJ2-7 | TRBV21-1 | CASSKRRYEQYF
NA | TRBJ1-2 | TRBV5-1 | CASNRDGANYGYTF
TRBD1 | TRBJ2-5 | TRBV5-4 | CASSLGQGRETQYF
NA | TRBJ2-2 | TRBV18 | CASSPWREGELFF
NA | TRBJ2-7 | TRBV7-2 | CASNPTTGTYEQYF
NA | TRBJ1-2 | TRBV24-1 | CATSDPGANYGYTF
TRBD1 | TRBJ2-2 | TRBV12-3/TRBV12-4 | CASSRQGSGGELFF
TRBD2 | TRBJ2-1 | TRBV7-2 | CASSLAPTSGSYNEQFF
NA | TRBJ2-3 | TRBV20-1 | CSAWPLRSTDTQYF
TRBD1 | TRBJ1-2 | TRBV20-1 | CSATSGQINYGYTF
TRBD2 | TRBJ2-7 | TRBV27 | CASILQAGGRFQQYF
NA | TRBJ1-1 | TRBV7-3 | CASSLRAGDTEAFF
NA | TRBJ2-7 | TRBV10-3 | CAISESTGYEQYF
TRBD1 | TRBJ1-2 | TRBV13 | CASSFPGTGLVGGYTF
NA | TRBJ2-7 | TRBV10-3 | CAISETVRVYEQYF
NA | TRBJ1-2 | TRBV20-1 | CSALSPINYGYTF
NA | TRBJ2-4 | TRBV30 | CAWSGQTPYIQYF
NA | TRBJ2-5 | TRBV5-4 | CASSLAGANQETQYF
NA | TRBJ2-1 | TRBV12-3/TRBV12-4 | CASRLAFDNEQFF
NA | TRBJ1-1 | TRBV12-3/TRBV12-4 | CASSLRQGRTEAFF
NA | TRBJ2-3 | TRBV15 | CATSRDGGATDTQYF
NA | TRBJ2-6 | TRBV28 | CASSATGLPGANVLTF
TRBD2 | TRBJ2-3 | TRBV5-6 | CASSFLAGEISSTDTQYF
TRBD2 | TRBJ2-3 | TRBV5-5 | CASSFSGSGTTTDTQYF
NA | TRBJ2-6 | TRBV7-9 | CASSLGGGYGANVLTF
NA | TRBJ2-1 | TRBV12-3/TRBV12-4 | CASSWGHPEVDEQFF
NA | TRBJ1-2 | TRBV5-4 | CASSPSPGHGYTF
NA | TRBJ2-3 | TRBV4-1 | CASSSEGISDTQYF
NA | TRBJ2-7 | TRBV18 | CASSSEYEQYF